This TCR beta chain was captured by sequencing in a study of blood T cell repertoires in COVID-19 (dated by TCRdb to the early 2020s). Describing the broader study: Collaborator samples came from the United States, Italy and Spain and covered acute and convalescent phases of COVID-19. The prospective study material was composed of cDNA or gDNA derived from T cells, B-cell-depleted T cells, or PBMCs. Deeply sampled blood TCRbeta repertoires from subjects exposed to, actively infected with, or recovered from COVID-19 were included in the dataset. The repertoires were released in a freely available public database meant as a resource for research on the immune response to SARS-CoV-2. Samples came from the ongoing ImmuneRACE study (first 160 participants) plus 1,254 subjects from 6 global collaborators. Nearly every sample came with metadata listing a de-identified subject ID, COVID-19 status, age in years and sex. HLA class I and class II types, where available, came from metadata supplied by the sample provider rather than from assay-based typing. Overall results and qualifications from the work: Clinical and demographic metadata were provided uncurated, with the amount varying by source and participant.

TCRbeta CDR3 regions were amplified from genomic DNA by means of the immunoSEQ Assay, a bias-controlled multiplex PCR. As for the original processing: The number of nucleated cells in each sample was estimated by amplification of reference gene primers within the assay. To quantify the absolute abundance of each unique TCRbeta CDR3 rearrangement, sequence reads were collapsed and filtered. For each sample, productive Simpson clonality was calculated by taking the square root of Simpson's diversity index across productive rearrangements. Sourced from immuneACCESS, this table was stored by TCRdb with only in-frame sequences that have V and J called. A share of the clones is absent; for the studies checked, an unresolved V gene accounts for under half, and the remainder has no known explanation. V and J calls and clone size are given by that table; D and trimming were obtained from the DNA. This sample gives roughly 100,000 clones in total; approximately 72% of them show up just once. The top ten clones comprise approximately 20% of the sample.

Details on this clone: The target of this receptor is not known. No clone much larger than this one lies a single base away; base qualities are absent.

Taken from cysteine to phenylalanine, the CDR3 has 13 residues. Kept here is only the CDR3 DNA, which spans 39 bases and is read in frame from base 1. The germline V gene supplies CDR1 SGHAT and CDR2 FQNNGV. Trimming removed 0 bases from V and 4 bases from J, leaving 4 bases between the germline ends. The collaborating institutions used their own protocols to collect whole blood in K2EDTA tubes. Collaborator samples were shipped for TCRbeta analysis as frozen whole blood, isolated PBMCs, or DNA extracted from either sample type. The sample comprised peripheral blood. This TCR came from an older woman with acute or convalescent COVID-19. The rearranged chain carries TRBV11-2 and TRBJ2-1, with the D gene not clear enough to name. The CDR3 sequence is CASSLETYNEQFF. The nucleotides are TGTGCCAGCAGCTTAGAAACTTACAATGAGCAGTTCTTC.